This TCR beta chain emerged from a study of T cell responses to AZD1222 COVID-19 vaccine. The data were produced by immunoSEQ multiplex PCR, yet TCRdb's version contains in-frame clones alone and is incomplete. The repertoire holds 80,000 to 100,000 clones, around nine tenths seen once, with over 9.5% in the top ten. This TCR derives from an adult in good health. Sequenced here: peripheral blood, sampled on day 0 of AZD1222 vaccination.

CDR3 DNA sequence: TGTGCCAGCAGCCCCGTTAGTTCTAGCGGGAGGGCCCCAGGTTTCCACGAGCAGTACTTC. As protein: CASSPVSSSGRAPGFHEQYF. V is TRBV4-2 and J is TRBJ2-7; 12 nucleotides line up with TRBD2. Trimming removed 4 bases from V and 5 bases from J; junction bases left unmatched: 21. The germline gives CDR1 LGHNA, CDR2 YNFKEQ. This CDR3 has 20 amino acids.